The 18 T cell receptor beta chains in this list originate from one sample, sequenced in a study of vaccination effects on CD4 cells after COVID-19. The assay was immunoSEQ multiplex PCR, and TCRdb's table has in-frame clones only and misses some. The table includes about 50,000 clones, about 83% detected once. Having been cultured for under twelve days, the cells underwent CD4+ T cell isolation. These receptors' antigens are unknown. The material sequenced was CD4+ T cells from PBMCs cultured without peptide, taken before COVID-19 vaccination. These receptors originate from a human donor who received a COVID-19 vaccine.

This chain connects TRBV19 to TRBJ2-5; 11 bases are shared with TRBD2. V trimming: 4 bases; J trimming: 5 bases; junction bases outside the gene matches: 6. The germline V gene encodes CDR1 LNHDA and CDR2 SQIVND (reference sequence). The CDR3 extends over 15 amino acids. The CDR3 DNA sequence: TGTGCCAGTAGTACACTAGCGGGGGTCCGGGAGACCCAGTACTTC. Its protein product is CASSTLAGVRETQYF.

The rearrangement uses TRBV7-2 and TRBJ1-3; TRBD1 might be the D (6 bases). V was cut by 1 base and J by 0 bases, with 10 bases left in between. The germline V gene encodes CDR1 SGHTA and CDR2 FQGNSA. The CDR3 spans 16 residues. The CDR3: CASSLGGRGSGNTIYF. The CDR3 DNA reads TGTGCCAGCAGCTTAGGGGGCAGGGGCTCTGGAAACACCATATATTTT.

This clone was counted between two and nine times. The chain's CDR3 is CASSQGTGTPQETQYF. CDR3 DNA sequence: TGTGCCAGCAGCCAAGGGACCGGGACACCCCAAGAGACCCAGTACTTC. The V call is TRBV3-1 (or the pseudogene TRBV3-2), the J call TRBJ2-5; the D gene is possibly TRBD1 (6 bases). Germline-derived CDR1 and CDR2 are LGHDT and YNNKEL (reference sequence). There are 16 residues in the CDR3. The germline V and J ends were trimmed by 1 base and 1 base, with 13 bases remaining between them.

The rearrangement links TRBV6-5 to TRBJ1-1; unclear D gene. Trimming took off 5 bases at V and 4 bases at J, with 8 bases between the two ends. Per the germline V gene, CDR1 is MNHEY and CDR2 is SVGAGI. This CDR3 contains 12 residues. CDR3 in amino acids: CASSPPGTEAFF. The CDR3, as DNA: TGTGCCAGCAGTCCCCCGGGCACTGAAGCTTTCTTT.

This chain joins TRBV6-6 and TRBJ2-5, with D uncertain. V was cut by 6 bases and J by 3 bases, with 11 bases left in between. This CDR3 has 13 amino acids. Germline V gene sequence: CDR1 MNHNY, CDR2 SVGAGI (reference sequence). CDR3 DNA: TGTGCCAGCAGAACGCCTCTCAAAGAGACCCAGTACTTC. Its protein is CASRTPLKETQYF.

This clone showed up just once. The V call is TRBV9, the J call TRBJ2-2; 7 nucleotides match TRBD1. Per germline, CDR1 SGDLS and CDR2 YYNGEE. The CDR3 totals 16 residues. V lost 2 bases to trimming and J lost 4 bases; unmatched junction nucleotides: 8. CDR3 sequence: CASSVRGGTGTGELFF. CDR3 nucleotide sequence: TGTGCCAGCAGCGTCCGAGGGGGCACTGGCACCGGGGAGCTGTTTTTT.

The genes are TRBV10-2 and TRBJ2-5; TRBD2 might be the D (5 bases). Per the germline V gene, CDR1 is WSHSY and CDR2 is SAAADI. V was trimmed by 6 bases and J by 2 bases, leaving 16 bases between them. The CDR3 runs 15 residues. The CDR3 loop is CASSDYGTQQETQYF. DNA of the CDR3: TGCGCCAGCAGCGACTATGGAACACAACAAGAGACCCAGTACTTC.

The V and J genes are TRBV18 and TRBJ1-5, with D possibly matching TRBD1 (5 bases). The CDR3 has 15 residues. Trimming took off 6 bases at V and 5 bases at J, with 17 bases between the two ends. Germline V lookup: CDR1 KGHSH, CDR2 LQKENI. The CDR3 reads CASSPLGTSYQPQHF. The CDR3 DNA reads TGTGCCAGCTCCCCCTTAGGGACCAGCTATCAGCCCCAGCATTTT.

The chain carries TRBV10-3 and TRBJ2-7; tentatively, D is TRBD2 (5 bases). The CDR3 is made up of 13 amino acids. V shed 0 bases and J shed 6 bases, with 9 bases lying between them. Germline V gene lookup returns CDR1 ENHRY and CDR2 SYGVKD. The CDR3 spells CAISESEGSEQYV. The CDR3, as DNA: TGTGCCATCAGTGAGTCTGAGGGAAGCGAGCAGTACGTC.

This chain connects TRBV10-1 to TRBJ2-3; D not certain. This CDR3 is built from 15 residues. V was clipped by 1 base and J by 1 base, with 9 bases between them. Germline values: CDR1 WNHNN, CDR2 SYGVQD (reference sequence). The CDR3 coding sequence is TGCGCCAGCAGTGAGTTGTCGGCGGGCACAGATACGCAGTATTTT. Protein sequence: CASSELSAGTDTQYF.

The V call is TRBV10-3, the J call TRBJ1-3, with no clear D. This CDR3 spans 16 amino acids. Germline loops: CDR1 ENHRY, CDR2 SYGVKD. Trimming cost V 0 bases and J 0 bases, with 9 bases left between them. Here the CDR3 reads CAISESELRSGNTIYF. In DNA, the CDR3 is TGTGCCATCAGTGAGTCGGAGTTGCGCTCTGGAAACACCATATATTTT.

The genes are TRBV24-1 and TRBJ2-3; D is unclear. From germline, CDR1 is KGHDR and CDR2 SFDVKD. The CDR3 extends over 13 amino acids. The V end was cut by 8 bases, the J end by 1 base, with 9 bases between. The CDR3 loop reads CATMVKGTDTQYF. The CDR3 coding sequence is TGTGCCACCATGGTTAAAGGCACAGATACGCAGTATTTT.

Here the CDR3 DNA reads TGTGCCAGTAGTGAGGCTGTCCGTTCACCCCTCCACTTT. It codes for CASSEAVRSPLHF. This chain joins TRBV19 and TRBJ1-6, with unresolved D. The germline V gene encodes CDR1 LNHDA and CDR2 SQIVND (reference sequence). The CDR3 totals 13 residues. Trimming pared 5 bases from V and 9 bases from J, leaving 11 bases between. Looking up the rest from reference TRBV19 and TRBJ1-6 gives the full variable domain: DGGITQSPKYLFRKEGQNVTLSCEQNLNHDAMYWYRQDPGQGLRLIYYSQIVNDFQKGDIAEGYSVSREKKESFPLTVTSAQKNPTAFYLCASSEAVRSPLHFGNGTRLTVT.

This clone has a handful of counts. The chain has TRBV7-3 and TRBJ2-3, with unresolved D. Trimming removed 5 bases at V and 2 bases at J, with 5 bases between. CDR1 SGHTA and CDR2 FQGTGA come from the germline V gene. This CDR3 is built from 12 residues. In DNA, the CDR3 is TGTGCCAGCAGCCCCGACACAGATACGCAGTATTTT. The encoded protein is CASSPDTDTQYF.

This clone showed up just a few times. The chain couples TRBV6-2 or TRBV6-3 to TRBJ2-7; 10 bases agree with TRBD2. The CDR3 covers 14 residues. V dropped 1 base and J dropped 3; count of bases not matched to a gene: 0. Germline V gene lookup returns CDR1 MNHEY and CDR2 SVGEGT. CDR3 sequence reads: CASSYLAGGYEQYV. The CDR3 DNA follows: TGTGCCAGCAGTTACTTAGCGGGGGGCTACGAGCAGTACGTC.

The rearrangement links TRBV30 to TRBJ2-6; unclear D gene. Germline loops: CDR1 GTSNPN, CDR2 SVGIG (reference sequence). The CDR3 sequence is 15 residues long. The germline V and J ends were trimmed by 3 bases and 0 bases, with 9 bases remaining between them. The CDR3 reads CAWRGYSSGANVLTF. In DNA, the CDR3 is TGTGCCTGGAGGGGATATAGCTCTGGGGCCAACGTCCTGACTTTC.

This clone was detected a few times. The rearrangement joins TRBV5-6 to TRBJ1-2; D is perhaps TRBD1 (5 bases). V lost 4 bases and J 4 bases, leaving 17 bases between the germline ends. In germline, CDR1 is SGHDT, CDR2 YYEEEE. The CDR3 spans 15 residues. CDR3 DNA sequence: TGTGCCAGCAGCCGCAGGGAGGGGCTCGGCTATGGCTACACCTTC. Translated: CASSRREGLGYGYTF.

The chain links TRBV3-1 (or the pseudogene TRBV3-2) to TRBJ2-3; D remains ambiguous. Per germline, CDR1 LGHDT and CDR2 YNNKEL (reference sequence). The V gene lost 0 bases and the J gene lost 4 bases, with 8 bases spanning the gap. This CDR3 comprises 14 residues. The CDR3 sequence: CASSQETPPDTQYF. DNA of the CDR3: TGTGCCAGCAGCCAAGAAACACCACCAGATACGCAGTATTTT.